This T cell receptor beta chain derives from a study of cytomegalovirus exposure and HLA in healthy donors. A multiplex PCR was run with 60 Vbeta primers and 13 Jbeta primers. Clones were sequenced by immunoSEQ multiplex PCR, and TCRdb holds only the in-frame ones, with some missing. The profile shows about 95,000 clones, roughly 79% of them singletons. Turning to this clone: Antigen unknown.

CDR1 and CDR2 from the germline V gene are SGHTA and FQGTGA. V dropped 2 bases and J dropped 2 bases, with 7 bases sitting between them. The CDR3 is made up of 13 amino acids. Study-level results: The authors later found most CMV-associated TCR beta chains appeared HLA-restricted. In a later analysis, common viral pathogens appeared linked to several of the most significant clusters. Segments of the TCR beta V type were, in most cases, productive about 87% or about 30% of the time in an earlier analysis. Later analysis identified 16,000 or so TCR beta sequences associated with HLA alleles, using a false discovery rate threshold of 0.05.

The J gene is TRBJ2-7, the V gene TRBV7-3, with D unclear. The receptor's source is a woman in her 40s in good health and CMV-seronegative. Source material: PBMCs. The DNA of the CDR3 is TGTGCCAGCAGCTTAGCGGCAGCCTACGAGCAGTACTTC. Protein product: CASSLAAAYEQYF.